The 18 T cell receptor beta chains below were found in one sample sequenced in a study of OX40 agonist ivuxolimab in advanced cancers. TCRdb's table, derived via immunoSEQ multiplex PCR, lists solely in-frame clones and lacks some. The table has roughly 100,000 clones, around nine tenths seen once; the top ten hold about 0.3%. The sequencing here drew on CD4+ or CD8+ T cells sorted from blood, taken in a trial of the OX40 agonist ivuxolimab. The receptors originated from an adult with an advanced solid tumor such as melanoma, head and neck, liver or kidney cancer.

The chain links TRBV19 to TRBJ1-1; no clear D. The germline CDR1 and CDR2 sequences are LNHDA and SQIVND (reference sequence). V lost 6 bases to trimming and J lost 3 bases, with 8 bases between them. CDR3 length: 12 residues. The CDR3, as DNA: TGTGCCAGTAGGGACGGTTACACTGAAGCTTTCTTT. As protein: CASRDGYTEAFF.

This clone has a handful of counts. The rearrangement links TRBV2 to TRBJ1-5; D gene unclear. The germline gives CDR1 SNHLY, CDR2 FYNNEI. Trimming pared 6 bases from V and 0 bases from J, leaving 6 bases between. This CDR3 region has 13 residues. In DNA, the CDR3 is TGTGCCAGCAGCTCTTATAGCAATCAGCCCCAGCATTTT. Protein: CASSSYSNQPQHF.

V and J are TRBV18 and TRBJ1-2; 8 nucleotides align to TRBD1. Germline V CDR1 and CDR2: KGHSH, LQKENI. The CDR3 loop spans 14 amino acids. V lost 3 bases to trimming and J lost 4 bases; unmatched junction nucleotides: 4. CDR3 nucleotides: TGTGCCAGCTCACCGGGACAGGATCTCTATGGCTACACCTTC. It codes for CASSPGQDLYGYTF.

The gene calls are TRBV11-3 and TRBJ2-1; D may be TRBD2 (5 bases). The CDR3 loop spans 15 amino acids. V was shortened by 0 bases and J by 2 bases, with 8 bases between the two germline ends. Germline-derived CDR1 and CDR2 are SGHNT and YENEEA. This chain's CDR3 is CASSLDSGTYNEQFF. As DNA, the CDR3 is TGTGCCAGCAGCTTAGATTCGGGAACCTACAATGAGCAGTTCTTC.

This chain uses TRBV14 with TRBJ2-1; D not resolved. Germline V lookup: CDR1 SGHDN, CDR2 FVKESK. The V and J ends lost 0 bases and 0 bases respectively, with 6 bases between them. The CDR3 totals 15 residues. CDR3 region: CASSQDLGSYNEQFF. In DNA form, the CDR3 reads TGTGCCAGCAGCCAAGATCTCGGCTCCTACAATGAGCAGTTCTTC.

This clone was detected a few times. The chain has TRBV10-3 and TRBJ1-4, with D unresolved. Germline CDR1 and CDR2: ENHRY and SYGVKD. The CDR3 consists of 13 residues. With 7 bases removed from V and 6 bases from J, the gap between germline ends came to 12 bases. CDR3 amino acids: CAIKREGYEKLFF. CDR3 DNA sequence: TGTGCCATCAAGCGAGAGGGTTATGAAAAACTGTTTTTT.

The J gene is TRBJ1-1, the V gene TRBV6-1; D is undetermined. The CDR3 is 14 residues long. Trimming removed 1 base from V and 10 bases from J, with 16 bases in between. The germline CDR1 and CDR2 sequences are MNHNS and SASEGT. The DNA for the CDR3 is TGTGCCAGCAGTGAAGGCCCGGCCGGGGTCTCAGCTTTCTTT. This translates into CASSEGPAGVSAFF.

The J gene is TRBJ2-1, the V gene TRBV4-1; weak D call: TRBD2 (6 bases). The germline gives CDR1 MGHRA, CDR2 YSYEKL. The CDR3 runs to 17 residues. V was clipped by 0 bases and J by 7 bases, with 19 bases between them. Written as DNA, the CDR3 is TGCGCCAGCAGCCAAGAGGGGGGAGCCCTCTCGAGGAATGAGCAGTTCTTC. It codes for CASSQEGGALSRNEQFF.

The chain has TRBV7-3 and TRBJ2-5; D may match TRBD1 or TRBD2 (5 bases each). V was cut by 1 base and J by 2 bases, with 11 bases left in between. Germline V gene lookup returns CDR1 SGHTA and CDR2 FQGTGA. This CDR3 has 15 residues. CDR3 nucleotide sequence: TGTGCCAGCAGCTTAAATCGGGGCAGACAAGAGACCCAGTACTTC. Protein sequence: CASSLNRGRQETQYF.

The chain is built from TRBV4-1 and TRBJ2-7; D possibly corresponds to TRBD2 (6 bases). This CDR3 has 17 residues. V lost 1 base and J 2 bases, leaving 18 bases between the germline ends. Germline-derived CDR1 and CDR2 are MGHRA and YSYEKL. The CDR3, as DNA: TGCGCCAGCAGCCAAGTTAACCGCGGGGCAGGGCCCTACGAGCAGTACTTC. Amino acid sequence: CASSQVNRGAGPYEQYF.

The chain recombines TRBV5-4 with TRBJ2-5; TRBD1 matches at 8 bases. V lost 6 bases, J lost 4 bases, and 8 bases stayed unmatched. Germline CDR1 and CDR2: SGHNT and YYREEE (reference sequence). The CDR3 is 14 residues long. This chain's CDR3 is CASTWTGRRETQYF. For the CDR3, the DNA is TGTGCCAGCACCTGGACAGGGAGACGAGAGACCCAGTACTTC.

Here the CDR3 DNA reads TGCGCCAGCAGCTTGGTTGGTAAAGGGAATGAAAAACTGTTTTTT. Protein: CASSLVGKGNEKLFF. The V and J genes are TRBV5-1 and TRBJ1-4; D gene uncertain. Germline V gives CDR1 SGHRS, CDR2 YFSETQ. The V gene lost 0 bases and the J gene lost 5 bases, with 11 bases spanning the gap. The CDR3 length is 15 residues.

The genes are TRBV5-8 and TRBJ1-4, with no clear D. The CDR3 loop spans 15 amino acids. Deletions cut 3 bases from V and 4 bases from J, with 13 bases between. Germline V gene sequence: CDR1 SGHTS, CDR2 YDEGEE. DNA of the CDR3: TGTGCCAGCAGCTACCTGGACGGATATAATGAAAAACTGTTTTTT. Its translation: CASSYLDGYNEKLFF. The complete variable domain, with remaining parts taken from reference TRBV5-8 and TRBJ1-4, reads EAGVTQSPTHLIKTRGQQATLRCSPISGHTSVYWYQQALGLGLQFLLWYDEGEERNRGNFPPRFSGRQFPNYSSELNVNALELEDSALYLCASSYLDGYNEKLFFGSGTQLSVL.

This sequence joins TRBV5-6 and TRBJ2-3; 9 bases are a match to TRBD2. V shed 4 bases and J 0 bases; nucleotides not matched to a gene: 6. The CDR3 is made up of 16 amino acids. Per the germline V gene, CDR1 is SGHDT and CDR2 is YYEEEE. CDR3 in amino acids: CASSDEGLASTDTQYF. In DNA form, the CDR3 reads TGTGCCAGCAGCGATGAGGGACTAGCTAGCACAGATACGCAGTATTTT.

The chain combines TRBV5-5 with TRBJ2-6; D remains unclear. Germline CDR1 reads SGHKS; CDR2 reads YYEKEE (reference sequence). This CDR3 has 15 amino acids. V lost 0 bases and J lost 4, with 8 bases in between. In nucleotides, the CDR3 is TGTGCCAGCAGCTTGGCCACTCTGGGGGCCAACGTCCTGACTTTC. This codes for CASSLATLGANVLTF.

The V call is TRBV18, the J call TRBJ2-3; D not resolved. The CDR3 consists of 16 residues. V was trimmed by 2 bases and J by 4 bases, leaving 16 bases between them. Germline assignment: CDR1 KGHSH and CDR2 LQKENI. The CDR3 region has the DNA TGTGCCAGCTCACCAGGGGTGCCAGCTGCGGCAGATACGCAGTATTTT. Its translation: CASSPGVPAAADTQYF.

The rearrangement links TRBV7-9 to TRBJ1-4, with D unresolved. The V end was cut by 5 bases, the J end by 6 bases, with 4 bases between. The CDR3 consists of 11 residues. The V gene's germline CDR1 is SEHNR and CDR2 FQNEAQ (reference sequence). CDR3 sequence (DNA): TGTGCCAGCAGCGCCGATGAAAAACTGTTTTTT. Residues: CASSADEKLFF.

A single count supports this clone. The chain joins TRBV7-2 to TRBJ2-1, with D possibly TRBD2 on 6 matching bases. Trimming stripped 4 bases from V and 6 bases from J, with 16 bases between. This CDR3 contains 15 residues. Germline V lookup: CDR1 SGHTA, CDR2 FQGNSA. The CDR3 bases are TGTGCCAGCAGCTCTTCTAGCGTTGGGGGCAATGAGCAGTTCTTC. It codes for CASSSSSVGGNEQFF.